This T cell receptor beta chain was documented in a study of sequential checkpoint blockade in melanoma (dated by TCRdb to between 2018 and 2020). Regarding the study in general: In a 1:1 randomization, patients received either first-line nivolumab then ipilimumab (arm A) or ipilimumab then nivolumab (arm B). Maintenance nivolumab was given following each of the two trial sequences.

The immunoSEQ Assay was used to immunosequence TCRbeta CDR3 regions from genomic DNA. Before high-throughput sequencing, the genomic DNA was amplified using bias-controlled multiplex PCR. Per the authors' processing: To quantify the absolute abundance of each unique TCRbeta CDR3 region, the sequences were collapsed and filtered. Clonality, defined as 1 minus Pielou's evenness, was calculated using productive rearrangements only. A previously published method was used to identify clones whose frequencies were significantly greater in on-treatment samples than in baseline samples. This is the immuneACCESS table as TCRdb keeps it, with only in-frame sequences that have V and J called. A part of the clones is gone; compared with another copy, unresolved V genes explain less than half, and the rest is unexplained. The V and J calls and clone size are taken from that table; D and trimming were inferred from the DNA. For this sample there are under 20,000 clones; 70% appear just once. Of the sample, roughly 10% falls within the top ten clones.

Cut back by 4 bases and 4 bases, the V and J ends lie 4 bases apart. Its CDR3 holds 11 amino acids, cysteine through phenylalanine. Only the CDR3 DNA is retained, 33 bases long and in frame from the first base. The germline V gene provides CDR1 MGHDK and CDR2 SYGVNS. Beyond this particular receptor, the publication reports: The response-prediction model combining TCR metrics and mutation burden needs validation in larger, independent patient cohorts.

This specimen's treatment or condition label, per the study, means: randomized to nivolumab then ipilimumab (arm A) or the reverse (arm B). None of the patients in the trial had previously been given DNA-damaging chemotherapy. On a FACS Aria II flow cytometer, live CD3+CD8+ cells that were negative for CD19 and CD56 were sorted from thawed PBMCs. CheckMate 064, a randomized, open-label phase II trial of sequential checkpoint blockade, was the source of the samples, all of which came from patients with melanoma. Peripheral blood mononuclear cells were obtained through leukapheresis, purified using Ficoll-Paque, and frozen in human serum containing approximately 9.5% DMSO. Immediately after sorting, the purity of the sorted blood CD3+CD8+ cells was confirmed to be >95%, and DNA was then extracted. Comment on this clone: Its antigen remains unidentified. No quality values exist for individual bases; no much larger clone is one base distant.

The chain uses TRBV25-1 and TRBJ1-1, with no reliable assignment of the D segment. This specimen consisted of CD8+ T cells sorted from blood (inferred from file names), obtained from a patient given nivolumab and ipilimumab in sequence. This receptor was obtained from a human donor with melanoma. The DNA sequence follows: TGTGCCAGCAGTGTCGGCACTGAAGCTTTCTTT. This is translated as CASSVGTEAFF.